This T cell receptor (beta chain) is drawn from a study of cytomegalovirus exposure and HLA in healthy donors. About the study: From HLA-typed donors, an early data release held about 85 million unique TCRs.

For this clone: What it recognizes is unknown.

The primer mix had 60 Vbeta and 13 Jbeta primers. Assay used: immunoSEQ multiplex PCR; TCRdb lists only in-frame clones, some missing. The sample lists under 150,000 clones; around two thirds were seen once. This CDR3 comprises 16 residues. V trimming: 3 bases; J trimming: 4 bases; junction bases outside the gene matches: 10. Per germline, CDR1 LGHNA and CDR2 YSLEER. Whole-study results and caveats: Across all donors, roughly uniform sequencing depth was an assumption of the presence/absence analyses. Within a later analysis, the majority of CMV-associated TCR beta chains appeared HLA-restricted. Reportedly, TCR beta sequences accurately predicted HLA-A and HLA-B alleles in most subjects.

This sequence joins TRBV4-3 and TRBJ1-2; TRBD1 matches 8 bases. Specimen: PBMCs. This receptor was taken from a woman in her forties in good health and CMV-seropositive. The CDR3 is CASSHTTTGAGYGYTF. For the CDR3, the DNA is TGCGCCAGCAGCCATACTACGACAGGGGCTGGCTATGGCTACACCTTC.